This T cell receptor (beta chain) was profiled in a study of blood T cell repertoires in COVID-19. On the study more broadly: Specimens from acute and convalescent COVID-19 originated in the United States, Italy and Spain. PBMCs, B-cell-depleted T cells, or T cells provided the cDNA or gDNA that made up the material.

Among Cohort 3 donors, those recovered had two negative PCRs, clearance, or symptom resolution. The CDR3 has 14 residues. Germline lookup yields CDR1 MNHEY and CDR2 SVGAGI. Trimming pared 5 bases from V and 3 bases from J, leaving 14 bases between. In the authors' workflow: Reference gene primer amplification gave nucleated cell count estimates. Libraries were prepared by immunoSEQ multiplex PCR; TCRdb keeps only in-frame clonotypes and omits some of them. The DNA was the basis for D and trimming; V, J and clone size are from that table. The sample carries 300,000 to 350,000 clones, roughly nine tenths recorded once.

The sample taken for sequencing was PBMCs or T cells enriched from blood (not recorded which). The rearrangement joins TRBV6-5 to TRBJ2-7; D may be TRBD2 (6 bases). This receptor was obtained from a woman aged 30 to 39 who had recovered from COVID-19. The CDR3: CASSRVLGGYEQYF. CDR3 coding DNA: TGTGCCAGCAGTCGGGTCCTGGGGGGCTACGAGCAGTACTTC.